These T cell receptor beta chains were read from a single sample in a study of T cells in Graves' hyperthyroidism and ophthalmopathy. MiXCR was run by TCRdb on the multiplex PCR reads, yielding one entry per CDR3 protein. The repertoire holds 700,000 to 950,000 distinct CDR3 sequences, with 30% to 40% as singletons. The sample comprised blood. The receptors derive from a woman aged 40 to 55 with Graves' hyperthyroidism. Each CDR3 is given with its conserved first and last residue. A D gene is named only where the DNA matches it firmly. Some rows have no size entry. The others give once, few or many, or a class for an expanded clone.

J | size | D | V | CDR3 | DNA
TRBJ2-7 | many | TRBD1 | TRBV7-9 | CASSLGRGTGGSYEQYF | TGTGCCAGCAGCCTCGGCCGTGGGACAGGTGGTTCCTACGAGCAGTACTTC
TRBJ2-6 | NA | NA | TRBV12-3/TRBV12-4 | CASSLGGQVGANVLTF | TGTGCCAGCAGTTTAGGAGGGCAGGTGGGGGCCAACGTCCTGACTTTC
TRBJ1-1 | many | NA | TRBV6-1 | CASSEGGYRLNTEAFF | TGTGCCAGCAGTGAAGGGGGGTACCGTTTGAACACTGAAGCTTTCTTT
TRBJ2-7 | few | NA | TRBV20-1 | CSAYGLSRAYEQYF | TGCAGTGCCTATGGATTATCACGAGCCTACGAGCAGTACTTC
TRBJ2-2 | many | NA | TRBV10-1 | CASGKVNTGELFF | TGCGCCAGCGGGAAGGTGAACACCGGGGAGCTGTTTTTT
TRBJ1-5 | many | NA | TRBV5-8 | CASSSVAGRDQPQHF | TGTGCCAGCAGCAGTGTTGCAGGGAGGGATCAGCCCCAGCATTTT
TRBJ1-5 | many | TRBD1 | TRBV12-3/TRBV12-4 | CASSITGANQPQHF | TGTGCCAGCAGTATCACAGGGGCAAATCAGCCCCAGCATTTT
TRBJ1-4 | NA | NA | TRBV5-1 | CASGKIRTWRLFF | TGCGCCAGCGGAAAGATCAGGACCTGGAGACTGTTTTTT
TRBJ2-5 | many | NA | TRBV19 | CASSTRKGSIEQETQYF | TGTGCCAGTAGTACGAGGAAGGGGAGCATCGAACAAGAGACCCAGTACTTC
TRBJ1-1 | NA | TRBD1 | TRBV10-3 | CASRERQGAGEAFF | TGTGCCAGCAGAGAGCGACAGGGGGCGGGTGAAGCTTTCTTT
TRBJ1-3 | NA | NA | TRBV10-1 | CASSPGGVSGNTIYF | TGCGCCAGCAGTCCCGGCGGAGTATCTGGAAACACCATATATTTT
TRBJ1-2 | many | NA | TRBV27 | CASSLSPTYGYTF | TGTGCCAGCAGTTTATCTCCGACCTATGGCTACACCTTC
TRBJ1-1 | few | NA | TRBV19 | CASSPGQGVRGKAFF | TGTGCCAGTAGTCCGGGACAAGGGGTCCGCGGAAAAGCTTTCTTT
TRBJ2-7 | once | NA | TRBV19 | CASSMGNYEQYF | TGTGCCAGTAGTATGGGCAACTACGAGCAGTACTTC
TRBJ1-2 | NA | TRBD1 | TRBV13 | CASSPRLTGQGADGYTF | TGTGCCAGCAGCCCGCGTCTTACGGGACAGGGGGCTGATGGCTACACCTTC
TRBJ2-7 | few | NA | TRBV9 | CASSGSPSYEQYF | TGTGCCAGCAGCGGGAGCCCGTCCTACGAGCAGTACTTC
TRBJ1-2 | many | NA | TRBV19 | CASSIGRYGYTF | TGTGCCAGTAGTATCGGACGGTATGGCTACACCTTC
TRBJ2-7 | once | NA | TRBV7-3 | CASSLRVVVGGYEQYF | TGTGCCAGCAGCTTAAGGGTTGTGGTGGGAGGATACGAGCAGTACTTC
TRBJ2-7 | few | TRBD1 | TRBV7-9 | CASSQRDRVYEQYF | TGTGCCAGCAGCCAAAGGGACAGGGTCTACGAGCAGTACTTC
TRBJ1-4 | NA | TRBD1 | TRBV5-1 | CASSPRQGNEKLFF | TGCGCCAGCAGCCCTAGACAGGGGAATGAAAAACTGTTTTTT
TRBJ1-4 | few | NA | TRBV2 | CASSLTEELLF | TGTGCCAGCAGTTTGACAGAGGAACTGCTTTTT
TRBJ2-5 | NA | NA | TRBV6-1 | CASSEISKGTSQETQYF | TGTGCCAGCAGTGAAATCTCGAAAGGGACTTCCCAAGAGACCCAGTACTTC
TRBJ2-3 | NA | NA | TRBV25-1 | CASSDQWFSTDTQYF | TGTGCCAGCAGTGACCAGTGGTTCAGCACAGATACGCAGTATTTT
TRBJ2-7 | many | NA | TRBV7-2 | CASSLQGRSYEQYF | TGTGCCAGCAGCTTACAGGGACGGTCCTACGAGCAGTACTTC
TRBJ1-1 | NA | NA | TRBV20-1 | CSAISGSSLGTEAFF | TGCAGTGCTATCTCCGGTTCTTCCTTGGGCACTGAAGCTTTCTTT
TRBJ2-2 | NA | TRBD1 | TRBV7-8 | CASSFITIGQGSKAGELFF | TGTGCCAGCAGCTTTATTACGATAGGACAGGGTTCAAAGGCCGGGGAGCTGTTTTTT
TRBJ2-7 | NA | NA | TRBV10-3 | CASSSIDSPYEQYF | TGTGCCAGCAGTTCCATCGACAGCCCCTACGAGCAGTACTTC
TRBJ1-6 | NA | NA | TRBV6-5 | CASSYGGQDSPLHF | TGTGCCAGCAGTTATGGGGGGCAGGATTCACCCCTCCACTTT
TRBJ1-5 | once | TRBD1 | TRBV19 | CASTVTGGYSNQPQHF | TGTGCCAGTACCGTTACAGGGGGGTACAGCAATCAGCCCCAGCATTTT
TRBJ1-2 | NA | NA | TRBV11-2 | CASSQGDRSGSAYGYTF | TGTGCCAGCAGCCAAGGGGACCGGTCGGGATCAGCCTATGGCTACACCTTC
TRBJ1-2 | NA | TRBD1 | TRBV19 | CASSPGGQGDGYTF | TGTGCCAGTAGTCCAGGGGGACAGGGAGATGGCTACACCTTC
TRBJ1-5 | NA | NA | TRBV29-1 | CSVEDGSNQPQHF | TGCAGCGTTGAAGACGGTAGCAATCAGCCCCAGCATTTT
TRBJ2-5 | few | NA | TRBV7-2 | CASSPGQRSQETQYF | TGTGCCAGCAGCCCCGGACAGAGAAGCCAAGAGACCCAGTACTTC
TRBJ1-1 | NA | TRBD1 | TRBV14 | CASSTQDRGIVTEAFF | TGTGCCAGCAGCACCCAGGACAGGGGGATTGTGACTGAAGCTTTCTTT
TRBJ1-1 | many | NA | TRBV7-9 | CASSLVEEAFF | TGTGCCAGCAGCTTAGTTGAGGAAGCTTTCTTT
TRBJ1-5 | many | NA | TRBV20-1 | CSARQDSNQPQHF | TGCAGTGCTCGACAGGATAGCAATCAGCCCCAGCATTTT
TRBJ1-2 | NA | NA | TRBV5-8 | CASSLSGSSIKADGYTF | TGTGCCAGCAGCTTGTCCGGGTCCAGCATCAAAGCGGACGGCTACACCTTC
TRBJ1-2 | many | TRBD1 | TRBV13 | CASSHGTVLYGYTF | TGTGCCAGCAGCCATGGGACAGTCCTATATGGCTACACCTTC
TRBJ2-2 | NA | NA | TRBV7-2 | CASSAGQSGELFF | TGTGCCAGCAGCGCCGGACAGTCCGGGGAGCTGTTTTTT
TRBJ2-3 | once | NA | TRBV7-2 | CASSPYPGGRVTDTQYF | TGTGCCAGCAGCCCATACCCGGGGGGCCGAGTCACAGATACGCAGTATTTT
TRBJ2-7 | NA | NA | TRBV20-1 | CSAQSRDMGEQYF | TGCAGTGCCCAGTCCCGGGACATGGGCGAGCAGTACTTC
TRBJ2-5 | NA | NA | TRBV6-5 | CASSYAGRVETQYF | TGTGCCAGCAGTTACGCGGGTCGGGTGGAGACCCAGTACTTC
TRBJ1-5 | NA | TRBD1 | TRBV29-1 | CSAAGQPNQPQHF | TGCAGCGCGGCGGGACAGCCAAATCAGCCCCAGCATTTT
TRBJ1-6 | NA | NA | TRBV18 | CASSPDISPLHF | TGTGCCAGCTCACCCGACATTTCACCCCTCCACTTT
TRBJ1-1 | few | NA | TRBV19 | CASSIPNTEAFF | TGTGCCAGTAGTATCCCAAACACTGAAGCTTTCTTT
TRBJ1-2 | NA | NA | TRBV28 | CASGIKDRPANYGYTF | TGTGCCAGCGGAATAAAGGACAGACCGGCTAACTATGGCTACACCTTC
TRBJ1-1 | NA | NA | TRBV6-5 | CASSYSIGTNTEAFF | TGTGCCAGCAGTTATAGTATTGGCACGAACACTGAAGCTTTCTTT
TRBJ2-7 | NA | NA | TRBV20-1 | CSAERGEQHF | TGCAGTGCAGAAAGGGGAGAGCAGCACTTC
TRBJ1-2 | many | NA | TRBV4-2 | CASSQDRRAEAYGYTF | TGTGCCAGCAGCCAAGACCGACGAGCGGAAGCCTATGGCTACACCTTC
TRBJ1-2 | NA | NA | TRBV10-3 | CAIKTSGDVVYGYTF | TGTGCCATCAAGACTAGCGGGGACGTGGTCTATGGCTACACCTTC
TRBJ2-7 | NA | TRBD2 | TRBV7-9 | CASSLVLAGAEQYF | TGTGCCAGCAGCTTAGTATTGGCGGGAGCCGAGCAGTACTTC